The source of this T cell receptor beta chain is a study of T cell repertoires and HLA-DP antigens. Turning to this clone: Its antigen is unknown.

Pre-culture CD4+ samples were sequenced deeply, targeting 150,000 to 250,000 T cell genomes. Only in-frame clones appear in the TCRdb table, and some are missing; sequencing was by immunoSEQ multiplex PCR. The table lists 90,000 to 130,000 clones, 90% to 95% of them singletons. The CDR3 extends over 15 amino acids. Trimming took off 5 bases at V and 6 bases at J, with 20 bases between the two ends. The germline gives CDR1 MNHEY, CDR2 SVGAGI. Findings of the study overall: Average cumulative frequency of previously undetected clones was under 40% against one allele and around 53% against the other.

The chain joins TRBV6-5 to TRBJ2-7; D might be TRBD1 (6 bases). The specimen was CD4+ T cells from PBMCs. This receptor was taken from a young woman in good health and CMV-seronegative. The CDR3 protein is CASSTSTGNRFEQYF. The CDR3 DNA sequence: TGTGCCAGCAGTACCTCAACAGGGAATCGCTTCGAGCAGTACTTC.